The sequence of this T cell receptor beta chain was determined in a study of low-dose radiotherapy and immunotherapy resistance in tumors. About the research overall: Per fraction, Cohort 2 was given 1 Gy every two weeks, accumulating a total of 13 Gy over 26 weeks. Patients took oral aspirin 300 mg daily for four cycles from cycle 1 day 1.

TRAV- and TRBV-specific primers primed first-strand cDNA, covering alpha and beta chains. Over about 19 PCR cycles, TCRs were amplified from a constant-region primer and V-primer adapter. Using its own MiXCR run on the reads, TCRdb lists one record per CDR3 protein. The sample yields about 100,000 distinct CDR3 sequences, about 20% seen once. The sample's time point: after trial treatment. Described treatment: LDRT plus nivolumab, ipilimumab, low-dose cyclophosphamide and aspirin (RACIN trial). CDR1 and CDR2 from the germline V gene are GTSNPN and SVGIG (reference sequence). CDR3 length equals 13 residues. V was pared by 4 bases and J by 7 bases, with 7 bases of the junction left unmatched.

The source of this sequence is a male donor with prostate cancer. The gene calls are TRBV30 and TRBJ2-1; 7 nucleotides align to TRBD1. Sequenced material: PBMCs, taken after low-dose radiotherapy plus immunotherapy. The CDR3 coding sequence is TGTGCCTGGACAACAGGGGCTCAGAATGAGCAGTTCTTC. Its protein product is CAWTTGAQNEQFF.